A single sample gave rise to the 16 T cell receptor beta chains below, sequenced in a study of regulatory T cells in long-lasting Graves disease. With iRepertoire HTBI primers and Arm-PCR of CDR3 regions, TCR beta libraries were built. TCRdb analysed the multiplex PCR reads with MiXCR anew, one entry per CDR3 protein. The sample has hundreds of thousands of distinct CDR3 sequences; 20% to 25% are singletons. The time point was: persistent/refractory GD, antithyroid drugs over 5 years with positive TRAb. The TCR library was made from RNA that had been extracted from PBMCs in TRIzol. The material was peripheral blood mononuclear cells (PBMCs), obtained when the disease was refractory, from a patient treated with antithyroid drugs. Receptor source: a female donor with Graves disease.

With regard to this clonotype: This may come from a read error, since a much larger clone is one base off. The genes are TRBV20-1 and TRBJ2-7; 8 bases align to TRBD2. CDR1 and CDR2 from the germline V gene are DFQATT and SNEGSKA (reference sequence). This CDR3 region has 16 residues. The CDR3 region has the DNA TGCACTGCTAGAGTGAGTTCAGCGGGGGTTGACTACGAGCAGTACTTC. The encoded protein is CTARVSSAGVDYEQYF.

A note on this clonotype: Its ends do not fully match the called genes, so a read error is possible. The chain recombines TRBV6-5 with TRBJ2-2; 12 bases align to TRBD2. Germline V gene lookup returns CDR1 MNHEY and CDR2 SVGAGI. The CDR3 extends over 19 amino acids. The CDR3 nucleotides read TGTGCCAGCAGTCACTCTCATCTAGCGGGGGGGCCGGACACCGGGGAGCTGTTTTTT. This sequence encodes CASSHSHLAGGPDTGELFF.

In this sample, this clonotype turned up many times. The CDR3 region has the DNA TGTGCCAGCAGCCCGACAATGACGGATGAAAAACTGTTTTTT. Residues: CASSPTMTDEKLFF. The chain combines TRBV11-2 with TRBJ1-4; D is unresolved. Germline CDR1 reads SGHAT; CDR2 reads FQNNGV. V dropped 5 bases and J dropped 6 bases, with 13 bases sitting between them. The CDR3 has 14 residues.

This clonotype was seen ten or more times. The V gene is TRBV2, the J gene TRBJ1-2; D is possibly TRBD1 (6 bases). CDR3 length: 13 residues. Germline CDR1 and CDR2: SNHLY and FYNNEI. With 6 bases removed from V and 2 bases from J, the gap between germline ends came to 10 bases. The CDR3 is CASRSGQNYGYTF. The CDR3 bases are TGTGCCAGCAGGTCGGGACAAAACTATGGCTACACCTTC.

Many counts were recorded for this clonotype. This sequence joins TRBV3-1 and TRBJ1-1; D is uncertain. The germline V and J ends were trimmed by 1 base and 0 bases, with 9 bases remaining between them. The germline V gene has CDR1 LGHDT and CDR2 YNNKEL (reference sequence). CDR3 size: 15 residues. CDR3 amino acids: CASSQGVGLNTEAFF. CDR3 in DNA: TGTGCCAGCAGCCAAGGAGTGGGGTTGAACACTGAAGCTTTCTTT.

This clonotype was found a few times. V gene TRBV3-1 combines with J gene TRBJ1-6; D may be TRBD1 (6 bases). The V and J ends lost 1 base and 0 bases respectively, with 13 bases between them. Germline CDR1 reads LGHDT; CDR2 reads YNNKEL (reference sequence). The CDR3 is made up of 18 amino acids. The chain's CDR3 is CASSQGGHISSYNSPLHF. The DNA of the CDR3 is TGTGCCAGCAGCCAAGGGGGACATATCAGCTCCTATAATTCACCCCTCCACTTT.

Remarks on this clonotype: A read error may explain this, as a much larger clone is one base away. This CDR3 is CASSLEGTSKTIQYF. The CDR3, as DNA: TGTGCCAGCAGCTTAGAAGGGACCTCCAAAACCATTCAGTACTTC. This chain links TRBV11-2 with TRBJ2-5, with D perhaps matching TRBD1 or TRBD2 (5 bases each). The DNA end lines up better with TRBJ2-4; the J call may be wrong. Germline CDR1 is SGHAT and CDR2 is FQNNGV. This CDR3 has 15 residues.

The CDR3 region has the DNA TGTGCCAGCGGCAAGACAAACACCATATATTTT. Protein sequence: CASGKTNTIYF. The chain employs TRBV7-9 and TRBJ1-3; D not resolved. Germline V gives CDR1 SEHNR, CDR2 FQNEAQ (reference sequence). V shed 8 bases and J shed 6 bases, with 8 bases lying between them. CDR3 size: 11 residues.

This clonotype was seen a few times. The chain uses TRBV5-6 and TRBJ1-5; the D is unclear. The V and J ends lost 4 bases and 0 bases respectively, with 11 bases between them. This CDR3 has 15 amino acids. Germline V CDR1 and CDR2: SGHDT, YYEEEE. Here the CDR3 DNA reads TGTGCCAGCAGCCCCGGGCTCGTTAGCAATCAGCCCCAGCATTTT. The encoded protein is CASSPGLVSNQPQHF. Combining the CDR3 with reference TRBV5-6 and TRBJ1-5 gives the whole variable domain DAGVTQSPTHLIKTRGQQVTLRCSPKSGHDTVSWYQQALGQGPQFIFQYYEEEERQRGNFPDRFSGHQFPNYSSELNVNALLLGDSALYLCASSPGLVSNQPQHFGDGTRLSIL.

A remark on this clonotype: A clone one base away is much larger, so this may be a read error. The chain is built from TRBV27 and TRBJ1-2; TRBD1 is a possible D gene (6 bases). The germline gives CDR1 MNHEY, CDR2 SMNVEV (reference sequence). This CDR3 has 13 residues. V was clipped by 6 bases and J by 7 bases, with 15 bases between them. As DNA, the CDR3 is TGTGCCAGCAGCCGGACAGAGGGCTGTGGCTACACCTTC. Translating it yields CASSRTEGCGYTF.

The rearrangement uses TRBV7-9 and TRBJ1-2; D is ambiguous. This CDR3 has 16 residues. V lost 1 base, J lost 2 bases, and 14 bases lay in between. Germline V lookup: CDR1 SEHNR, CDR2 FQNEAQ (reference sequence). This chain's CDR3 is CASSLEDMPSNYGYTF. In DNA form, the CDR3 reads TGTGCCAGCAGCTTAGAGGATATGCCATCGAACTATGGCTACACCTTC.

The chain has TRBV6-2 or TRBV6-3 and TRBJ1-2; no clear D gene. The CDR3 runs to 13 residues. V dropped 10 bases and J dropped 0 bases, with 12 bases sitting between them. Germline lookup yields CDR1 MNHEY and CDR2 SVGEGT. The CDR3 sequence: CAITLTSNYGYTF. DNA for the CDR3: TGTGCCATCACCCTGACCTCTAACTATGGCTACACCTTC.

The sample holds many counts of this clonotype. The chain combines TRBV6-1 with TRBJ1-5; 9 bases line up with TRBD1. This CDR3 has 15 amino acids. Germline assignment: CDR1 MNHNS and CDR2 SASEGT. The junction had 9 bases not matched to a gene; V was cut back by 6 bases and J by 6 bases. The CDR3 DNA follows: TGTGCCAGCAGCCCGGACAGGGGTGGAATTCAGCCCCAGCATTTT. This encodes CASSPDRGGIQPQHF.

This clonotype was seen at least ten times. V usage is TRBV28 and J usage is TRBJ1-5; TRBD1 agrees at 8 bases. This CDR3 region has 16 residues. V was pared by 2 bases and J by 3 bases, with 6 bases of the junction left unmatched. Germline assignment: CDR1 MDHEN and CDR2 SYDVKM. The CDR3 sequence: CASSLVGTGNNQPQHF. CDR3 DNA sequence: TGTGCCAGCAGTTTAGTTGGGACAGGAAACAATCAGCCCCAGCATTTT.

This rearrangement joins TRBV6-1 to TRBJ1-1; 8 bases are shared with TRBD1. The CDR3 is 20 amino acids. The J segment lost 7 bases and the V segment lost 5 bases, leaving 27 bases of the junction unmatched. Germline V gives CDR1 MNHNS, CDR2 SASEGT. The CDR3 here is CASSIRQGILMYGGQVEAFF. The CDR3 DNA reads TGTGCCAGCAGTATCAGACAGGGGATTTTGATGTACGGTGGGCAAGTTGAAGCTTTCTTT.

This clonotype was recorded many times. This chain joins TRBV12-3 or TRBV12-4 and TRBJ2-7; D is undetermined. The V gene lost 3 bases and the J gene lost 6 bases, with 6 bases spanning the gap. This CDR3 has 11 amino acids. CDR3 sequence: CASSFGFEQYF. The CDR3 DNA sequence: TGTGCCAGCAGTTTTGGTTTCGAGCAGTACTTC.